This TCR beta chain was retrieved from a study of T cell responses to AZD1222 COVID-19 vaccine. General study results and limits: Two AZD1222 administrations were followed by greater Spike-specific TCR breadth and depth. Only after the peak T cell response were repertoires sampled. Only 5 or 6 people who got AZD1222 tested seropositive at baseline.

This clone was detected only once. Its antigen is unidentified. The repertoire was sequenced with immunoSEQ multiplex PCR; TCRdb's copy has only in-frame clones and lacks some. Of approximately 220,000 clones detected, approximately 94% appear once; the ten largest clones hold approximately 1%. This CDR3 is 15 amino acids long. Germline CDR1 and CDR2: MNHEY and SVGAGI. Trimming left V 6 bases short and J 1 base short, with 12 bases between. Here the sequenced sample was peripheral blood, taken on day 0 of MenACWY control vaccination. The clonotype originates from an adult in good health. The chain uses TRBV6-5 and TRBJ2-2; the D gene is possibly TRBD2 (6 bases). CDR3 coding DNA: TGTGCCAGCAGCCCAAGGGGACTGAACACCGGGGAGCTGTTTTTT. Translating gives CASSPRGLNTGELFF.